A single sample is the source of the 32 T cell receptor beta chains below, sequenced in a study of T-cell memory formation after mild COVID-19. TCRdb processed the 5' RACE reads anew with MiXCR; each CDR3 protein has one entry. The sample holds around 340,000 distinct CDR3 sequences, around 14% seen once. The sequenced sample consisted of PBMCs or a T cell subset sorted from them (not recorded which). These TCRs come from a man aged 18 to 35 who had mild COVID-19 (a few samples of this study predate the infection). Cell type and time point are not known.

The chain links TRBV11-3 to TRBJ2-3; D unresolved. This CDR3 spans 13 amino acids. CDR1 SGHNT and CDR2 YENEEA come from the germline V gene. The V gene lost 1 base and the J gene lost 11 bases, with 13 bases spanning the gap. The CDR3 reads CASSLAESRRQYF. In nucleotides, the CDR3 is TGTGCCAGCAGCTTAGCAGAGTCAAGAAGGCAGTATTTT.

This clonotype was seen a few times. The chain carries TRBV6-2 or TRBV6-3 and TRBJ2-2; the match to TRBD2 covers 13 bases. The trim removed 4 bases at V and 9 bases at J, leaving 8 bases unmatched. CDR3 length equals 16 residues. Germline-derived CDR1 and CDR2 are MNHEY and SVGEGT. The DNA for the CDR3 is TGTGCCAGCAGTTCGGGACTAGCGGGGTTACCTCGGGAGCTGTTTTTT. This sequence encodes CASSSGLAGLPRELFF.

V is TRBV6-2 or TRBV6-3 and J is TRBJ2-6; D gene uncertain. This CDR3 has 15 amino acids. Deletions cut 1 base from V and 3 bases from J, with 7 bases between. Germline loops: CDR1 MNHEY, CDR2 SVGEGT. The CDR3 sequence: CASSYLGFGANVLTF. CDR3 DNA sequence: TGTGCCAGCAGTTACTTGGGTTTTGGGGCCAACGTCCTGACTTTC.

The chain employs TRBV6-5 and TRBJ2-2; D gene uncertain. V dropped 6 bases and J dropped 7 bases, with 9 bases sitting between them. The length of the CDR3 is 12 residues. The germline V gene encodes CDR1 MNHEY and CDR2 SVGAGI. The CDR3 DNA follows: TGTGCCAGCAGGACGTCAGGCGGGGAGCTGTTTTTT. Protein: CASRTSGGELFF.

The sample holds many counts of this clonotype. The V and J genes are TRBV9 and TRBJ2-1, with a possible D match to TRBD2 (5 bases). CDR1 and CDR2 from the germline V gene are SGDLS and YYNGEE. Trimming pared 3 bases from V and 0 bases from J, leaving 16 bases between. The CDR3 consists of 17 residues. Here the CDR3 reads CASSAPLGESSYNEQFF. The CDR3 DNA is TGTGCCAGCAGCGCGCCCCTCGGGGAAAGCTCCTACAATGAGCAGTTCTTC. Drawing the rest from reference TRBV9 and TRBJ2-1, the complete variable domain is DSGVTQTPKHLITATGQRVTLRCSPRSGDLSVYWYQQSLDQGLQFLIQYYNGEERAKGNILERFSAQQFPDLHSELNLSSLELGDSALYFCASSAPLGESSYNEQFFGPGTRLTVL.

The V call is TRBV24-1, the J call TRBJ2-1, with D hard to call. CDR3 length equals 16 residues. Germline values: CDR1 KGHDR, CDR2 SFDVKD. The ends were cut back, 4 bases at V and 2 bases at J, with 14 bases in the middle. The chain's CDR3 is CATSERRRFPYNEQFF. The CDR3 nucleotides read TGTGCCACCAGTGAGCGCAGACGTTTCCCCTACAATGAGCAGTTCTTC.

This clonotype was observed a handful of times. The genes are TRBV4-1 and TRBJ2-3; TRBD2 matches at 10 bases. From germline, CDR1 is MGHRA and CDR2 YSYEKL. The CDR3 is 16 residues long. J lost 2 bases, V lost 4 bases, and 6 bases had no gene match. CDR3 loop: CASSRRAGGTTDTQYF. DNA of the CDR3: TGCGCCAGCAGCCGACGAGCGGGGGGGACCACAGATACGCAGTATTTT.

This rearrangement joins TRBV5-5 to TRBJ2-3; 7 positions agree with TRBD2. V gave up 0 bases and J gave up 4 bases; unmatched junction bases: 5. This CDR3 is built from 15 residues. Looked up from germline, CDR1 is SGHKS and CDR2 is YYEKEE (reference sequence). For the CDR3, the DNA is TGTGCCAGCAGCTTGGTAAGCGGGGCGGCAGATACGCAGTATTTT. This translates into CASSLVSGAADTQYF.

The chain couples TRBV12-3 or TRBV12-4 to TRBJ1-6; 8 bases are a match to TRBD1. This CDR3 comprises 15 residues. J was trimmed by 9 bases and V by 1 base; bases with no gene match: 5. The CDR3 bases are TGTGCCAGCAGTTTAGGAGGGACAGGCTTTTCACCCCTCCACTTT. This sequence encodes CASSLGGTGFSPLHF.

This clonotype was seen many times. The chain has TRBV7-3 and TRBJ2-1; 11 bases are a match to TRBD2. Germline CDR1 reads SGHTA; CDR2 reads FQGTGA. The V gene end was trimmed by 4 bases and the J gene end by 7 bases; junction bases not matched to a gene: 15. The CDR3 has 18 residues. This CDR3 reads CASSSPVRGLAVGNEQFF. For the CDR3, the DNA is TGTGCCAGCAGCTCGCCTGTTCGGGGACTAGCGGTAGGAAATGAGCAGTTCTTC.

This clonotype was observed a few times. The chain has TRBV9 and TRBJ2-6; D may be TRBD1 or TRBD2 (5 bases each). CDR3 length: 16 residues. Trimming removed 2 bases at V and 0 bases at J, with 9 bases between. Germline V gene data show CDR1 as SGDLS and CDR2 as YYNGEE. The CDR3 region has the DNA TGTGCCAGCAGCGTCGGGACCCTCTCTGGGGCCAACGTCCTGACTTTC. Encoded protein: CASSVGTLSGANVLTF. The full variable domain, completed using reference TRBV9 and TRBJ2-6, is DSGVTQTPKHLITATGQRVTLRCSPRSGDLSVYWYQQSLDQGLQFLIQYYNGEERAKGNILERFSAQQFPDLHSELNLSSLELGDSALYFCASSVGTLSGANVLTFGAGSRLTVL.

This clonotype was seen more than once but under ten times. The chain couples TRBV24-1 to TRBJ2-2, with D unresolved. Trimming took 3 bases from V and 5 from J, leaving 12 bases between them. Germline CDR1 KGHDR, CDR2 SFDVKD. The CDR3 covers 15 residues. CDR3 sequence: CATSDALVNTGELFF. The CDR3 DNA is TGTGCCACCAGTGATGCCCTGGTCAATACCGGGGAGCTGTTTTTT.

This chain uses TRBV7-9 with TRBJ2-7, with D possibly TRBD1 on 6 matching bases. The length of the CDR3 is 13 residues. V lost 9 bases and J lost 1, with 13 bases in between. Germline CDR1 SEHNR, CDR2 FQNEAQ (reference sequence). The CDR3: CASSTGHSYEQYF. The CDR3 DNA sequence: TGTGCCAGTAGCACGGGACATTCCTACGAGCAGTACTTC.

The chain has TRBV4-1 and TRBJ2-6; 12 nucleotides match TRBD2. The CDR3 spans 20 residues. J lost 0 bases, V lost 5 bases, and 11 bases had no gene match. From germline, CDR1 is MGHRA and CDR2 YSYEKL. Here the CDR3 reads CASSGLGLAGPHSGANVLTF. The CDR3 nucleotides read TGCGCCAGCAGCGGACTAGGACTAGCGGGGCCTCACTCTGGGGCCAACGTCCTGACTTTC.

This clonotype was recorded at least ten times. This chain joins TRBV5-1 and TRBJ2-7; TRBD2 might be the D (6 bases). Per the germline V gene, CDR1 is SGHRS and CDR2 is YFSETQ. This CDR3 spans 15 amino acids. Trimming took 0 bases from V and 4 from J, leaving 14 bases between them. The CDR3 protein is CASSLVGGATYEQYF. The DNA for the CDR3 is TGCGCCAGCAGCTTGGTCGGGGGAGCAACGTACGAGCAGTACTTC.

This clonotype was detected ten times or more. The chain employs TRBV10-3 and TRBJ2-5; 8 bases align to TRBD1. The CDR3 extends over 14 amino acids. The J segment lost 2 bases and the V segment lost 10 bases, leaving 9 bases of the junction unmatched. From germline, CDR1 is ENHRY and CDR2 SYGVKD. The CDR3, as DNA: TGTGCCACGAGAACAGGGGGTCAGCAAGAGACCCAGTACTTC. Amino acid sequence: CATRTGGQQETQYF.

V and J are TRBV5-1 and TRBJ1-3, with D unresolved. Germline CDR1 is SGHRS and CDR2 is YFSETQ. This CDR3 comprises 14 residues. V was trimmed by 4 bases and J by 0 bases, leaving 8 bases between them. This CDR3 is CASSPSVSGNTIYF. The CDR3 DNA is TGCGCCAGCAGCCCATCCGTCTCTGGAAACACCATATATTTT.

This clonotype was counted a few times. The rearrangement joins TRBV7-9 to TRBJ2-5; no clear D gene. The CDR3 totals 12 residues. The V and J ends lost 5 bases and 5 bases respectively, with 9 bases between them. Germline CDR1 is SEHNR and CDR2 is FQNEAQ (reference sequence). The CDR3 bases are TGTGCCAGCAGCCCCCCTTTCGAGACCCAGTACTTC. Protein sequence: CASSPPFETQYF.

The sample holds a few counts of this clonotype. This chain joins TRBV5-5 and TRBJ2-7; 7 bases map to TRBD2. V shed 5 bases and J 2 bases; nucleotides not matched to a gene: 4. The CDR3 spans 13 residues. Germline V gene lookup returns CDR1 SGHKS and CDR2 YYEKEE (reference sequence). CDR3: CASSAGTTYEQYF. The CDR3 DNA reads as TGTGCCAGCAGTGCCGGGACTACCTACGAGCAGTACTTC.

This clonotype was observed a few times. This sequence joins TRBV12-3 or TRBV12-4 and TRBJ2-3; no reliable D call. Trimming stripped 1 base from V and 4 bases from J, with 9 bases between. The CDR3 totals 14 residues. CDR3: CASSLEGSADTQYF. CDR3 coding DNA: TGTGCCAGCAGTTTAGAGGGTTCGGCAGATACGCAGTATTTT.

In this sample, this clonotype turned up a few times. The chain couples TRBV6-2 or TRBV6-3 to TRBJ2-1; D possibly uses TRBD1 or TRBD2 (5 bases each). The CDR3 length is 13 residues. Germline V gene sequence: CDR1 MNHEY, CDR2 SVGEGT. Trimming took off 8 bases at V and 10 bases at J, with 18 bases between the two ends. CDR3 DNA sequence: TGTGCCAGCTGCTTTACTAGACAGCTAGAGCAGTTCTTC. Encoded protein: CASCFTRQLEQFF.

This clonotype came up many times. The chain is built from TRBV7-9 and TRBJ2-7; TRBD1 is a possible D gene (5 bases). This CDR3 spans 13 amino acids. The germline V gene has CDR1 SEHNR and CDR2 FQNEAQ (reference sequence). Deletions cut 1 base from V and 2 bases from J, with 6 bases between. In DNA, the CDR3 is TGTGCCAGCAGCTTAGTGGGGCCCTACGAGCAGTACGTC. Translated, it gives CASSLVGPYEQYV.

This chain links TRBV7-2 with TRBJ1-1; D perhaps matches TRBD1 (5 bases). There are 16 residues in the CDR3. Deletions cut 5 bases from V and 5 bases from J, with 21 bases between. Per the germline V gene, CDR1 is SGHTA and CDR2 is FQGNSA. The CDR3 DNA sequence: TGTGCCAGCAGCCCCCCCCTGGGCAGGGAGCGGACTGAAGCTTTCTTT. It is translated as CASSPPLGRERTEAFF.

The chain joins TRBV12-3 or TRBV12-4 to TRBJ2-2; weak D call: TRBD1 (6 bases). Trimming cost V 6 bases and J 3 bases, with 11 bases left between them. The CDR3 has 14 residues. As DNA, the CDR3 is TGTGCCAGCAGCGCGGACAGATACACCGGGGAGCTGTTTTTT. This encodes CASSADRYTGELFF.

The table lists this clonotype with a few counts. The CDR3 sequence: CASSYSSGDRGLGTEAFF. CDR3 in DNA: TGTGCCAGCAGTTACTCCTCTGGGGACAGGGGGCTGGGCACTGAAGCTTTCTTT. The genes are TRBV6-6 and TRBJ1-1; TRBD1 agrees at 12 bases. Germline-derived CDR1 and CDR2 are MNHNY and SVGAGI (reference sequence). The CDR3 contains 18 residues. The J segment lost 4 bases and the V segment lost 0 bases, leaving 9 bases of the junction unmatched.

The sample holds many counts of this clonotype. The rearrangement links TRBV5-1 to TRBJ1-1, with 7 bases aligning to TRBD1. V shed 4 bases and J 4 bases; nucleotides not matched to a gene: 4. CDR1 and CDR2 (germline): SGHRS, YFSETQ. CDR3 length: 13 residues. The CDR3, as DNA: TGCGCCAGCAGCCCCAGGGGGGTCACTGAAGCTTTCTTT. Translated, it gives CASSPRGVTEAFF.

V usage is TRBV9 and J usage is TRBJ1-2; 7 positions match TRBD1. V was pared by 0 bases and J by 2 bases, with 7 bases of the junction left unmatched. Germline V CDR1 and CDR2: SGDLS, YYNGEE. This CDR3 has 16 residues. CDR3 region: CASSVDITQGNYGYTF. For the CDR3, the DNA is TGTGCCAGCAGCGTAGATATAACACAGGGGAACTATGGCTACACCTTC.

In its sample, this clonotype was seen a few times. The chain has TRBV2 and TRBJ1-2; D remains unclear. V was cut by 2 bases and J by 5 bases, with 9 bases left in between. CDR1 is SNHLY and CDR2 is FYNNEI in the germline V gene. This CDR3 has 13 residues. The CDR3 DNA reads TGTGCCAGCAGTGAACAAGGGTCGTATGGCTACACCTTC. Translating gives CASSEQGSYGYTF.

CDR3 nucleotides: TGTGCCAGCAGCGGGACAGCCCTTCATGGCTACACCTTC. Its translation is CASSGTALHGYTF. This sequence joins TRBV27 and TRBJ1-2; 7 positions match TRBD1. CDR1 and CDR2 (germline): MNHEY, SMNVEV (reference sequence). The CDR3 length is 13 residues. Trimming took 6 bases from V and 6 from J; bases not matched to a gene: 7.

The genes are TRBV6-2 or TRBV6-3 and TRBJ2-7; D call uncertain. V was shortened by 0 bases and J by 0 bases, with 3 bases between the two germline ends. Germline loops: CDR1 MNHEY, CDR2 SVGEGT. The CDR3 covers 13 residues. The CDR3 protein is CASSYSISYEQYV. CDR3 bases: TGTGCCAGCAGTTACTCGATCTCCTACGAGCAGTACGTC.

At least ten counts were recorded for this clonotype. The V call is TRBV24-1, the J call TRBJ2-1; perhaps TRBD2 as D (7 bases). V was cut by 5 bases and J by 7 bases, with 23 bases left in between. Germline V lookup: CDR1 KGHDR, CDR2 SFDVKD. The length of the CDR3 is 17 residues. CDR3 bases: TGTGCCACCAGTGGTCCCACGGGGGGCCCTCGGGGGAATGAGCAGTTCTTC. It yields the protein CATSGPTGGPRGNEQFF.

In DNA form, the CDR3 reads TGTGCCAGCAGCTTAGATTACGCTCAGCCCCAGCATTTT. Protein sequence: CASSLDYAQPQHF. The gene calls are TRBV7-9 and TRBJ1-5, with no clear D. The CDR3 runs 13 residues. The V gene's germline CDR1 is SEHNR and CDR2 FQNEAQ (reference sequence). V lost 1 base and J lost 6, with 7 bases in between.